The 22 T cell receptor beta chains below come from one sample, sequenced in a study of T cells in Graves' hyperthyroidism and ophthalmopathy. TCR beta CDR3 regions were amplified from RNA transcripts. First-round RT-PCR with HTBI primers amplified the TCR CDR3 region. One entry per CDR3 protein, called by TCRdb with MiXCR from the multiplex PCR reads. This table has approximately 590,000 distinct CDR3 sequences, 40% to 55% appearing once. The sample consisted of peripheral blood or thyroid tissue (not recorded which). The receptors stem from a woman in her late teens or twenties with Graves' hyperthyroidism.

V and J are TRBV2 and TRBJ1-5; D is perhaps TRBD1 (5 bases). The V end was cut by 3 bases, the J end by 4 bases, with 16 bases between. Germline assignment: CDR1 SNHLY and CDR2 FYNNEI. The CDR3 sequence is 16 residues long. CDR3: CASSDREFFRNQPQHF. In nucleotides, the CDR3 is TGTGCCAGCAGTGACAGGGAGTTCTTTCGGAATCAGCCCCAGCATTTT.

The V gene is TRBV7-6, the J gene TRBJ2-2; 10 bases are a match to TRBD2. This CDR3 spans 16 amino acids. CDR1 and CDR2 from the germline V gene are SGHVS and FNYEAQ. V lost 6 bases to trimming and J lost 4 bases; unmatched junction nucleotides: 8. The CDR3 DNA follows: TGTGCCAGCAGACCCGGGACTAGCGACGGCACCGGGGAGCTGTTTTTT. This encodes CASRPGTSDGTGELFF.

This clonotype was counted ten times or more. The chain carries TRBV5-1 and TRBJ2-7, with D uncertain. V shed 0 bases and J shed 0 bases, with 10 bases lying between them. The CDR3 has 15 residues. CDR1 and CDR2 (germline): SGHRS, YFSETQ. CDR3 DNA sequence: TGCGCCAGCAGCTTGGGACGGACGACCTCCTACGAGCAGTACTTC. Translating it yields CASSLGRTTSYEQYF.

The table lists this clonotype with many counts. For the CDR3, the DNA is TGTGCCAGCAGCTGGGATGACTATGGCTACACCTTC. Translating it yields CASSWDDYGYTF. The rearrangement links TRBV5-8 to TRBJ1-2; D gene uncertain. This CDR3 spans 12 amino acids. CDR1 is SGHTS, CDR2 YDEGEE, per germline. The germline V and J ends were trimmed by 3 bases and 3 bases, with 6 bases remaining between them.

This clonotype has a handful of counts. The chain employs TRBV7-2 and TRBJ1-1; D call uncertain. The germline gives CDR1 SGHTA, CDR2 FQGNSA. The ends were cut back, 7 bases at V and 1 base at J, with 13 bases in the middle. The CDR3 runs to 14 residues. CDR3 DNA: TGTGCCAGCAAGGGTAGAGGAGGGAACACTGAAGCTTTCTTT. Translation: CASKGRGGNTEAFF.

As concerns this clonotype: A much more abundant neighbour one base away suggests this may be a read error. The chain uses TRBV15 and TRBJ2-5; unclear D gene. The V end lost 0 bases, the J end lost 5 bases, and 13 bases lay between the germline ends. The CDR3 length is 15 residues. The germline gives CDR1 LNHNV, CDR2 YYDKDF (reference sequence). CDR3 residues: CATSRDPPGRETQYF. The CDR3 DNA is TGTGCCACCAGCAGAGATCCGCCGGGCCGGGAGACCCAGTACTTC.

The chain recombines TRBV13 with TRBJ2-5; D gene ambiguous. The CDR3 covers 12 residues. Germline V gene sequence: CDR1 PRHDT, CDR2 FYEKMQ (reference sequence). V was trimmed by 5 bases and J by 5 bases, leaving 9 bases between them. Here the CDR3 DNA reads TGTGCCAGCAGCATGTTCAGGGAGACCCAGTACTTC. Protein product: CASSMFRETQYF.

This clonotype was detected ten times or more. The chain links TRBV10-3 to TRBJ1-2; TRBD1 agrees at 8 bases. Germline CDR1 ENHRY, CDR2 SYGVKD. This CDR3 region has 17 residues. V lost 6 bases and J lost 0; bases outside the gene matches: 12. The CDR3 DNA reads as TGTGCCATCAGCCCCCGGGACAGGCCTATATCTAACTATGGCTACACCTTC. This translates into CAISPRDRPISNYGYTF.

The chain carries TRBV2 and TRBJ1-2, with 8 positions matching TRBD1. Trimming removed 8 bases from V and 5 bases from J; junction bases left unmatched: 7. The CDR3 has 13 amino acids. Germline lookup yields CDR1 SNHLY and CDR2 FYNNEI. The CDR3 DNA is TGTGCCAGCGGCAAGAACAGGGGGTATGGCTACACCTTC. Its translation is CASGKNRGYGYTF.

This clonotype occurred a few times. The J gene is TRBJ2-5, the V gene TRBV7-2, with 9 nucleotides matching TRBD2. Trimming took 4 bases from V and 4 from J; bases not matched to a gene: 16. Germline assignment: CDR1 SGHTA and CDR2 FQGNSA. The CDR3 runs 18 residues. The CDR3 loop is CASSSTGAGGPKGETQYF. In DNA form, the CDR3 reads TGTGCCAGCAGCTCAACTGGGGCGGGAGGGCCTAAGGGAGAGACCCAGTACTTC.

Ten or more counts support this clonotype. The chain employs TRBV5-1 and TRBJ1-2, with D possibly matching TRBD1 (5 bases). This CDR3 has 13 amino acids. Per germline, CDR1 SGHRS and CDR2 YFSETQ. The ends were cut back, 2 bases at V and 5 bases at J, with 10 bases in the middle. For the CDR3, the DNA is TGCGCCAGCAGCTTCGGGACTCTTTATGGCTACACCTTC. Residues: CASSFGTLYGYTF.

This clonotype was seen a few times. The J gene is TRBJ1-1, the V gene TRBV12-3 or TRBV12-4; tentatively, D is TRBD1 (5 bases). Trimming removed 2 bases from V and 4 bases from J, with 11 bases in between. CDR3 length: 14 residues. The CDR3 nucleotides read TGTGCCAGCAGTTTAAGGGGAGAGGGCACTGAAGCTTTCTTT. Translating gives CASSLRGEGTEAFF.

This clonotype was counted between two and nine times. V and J are TRBV2 and TRBJ2-5; D assignment may be TRBD1 or TRBD2 (6 bases each). The CDR3 consists of 15 residues. V was pared by 2 bases and J by 0 bases, with 10 bases between. Germline loops: CDR1 SNHLY, CDR2 FYNNEI. CDR3 sequence: CASSETGRYQETQYF. CDR3 in DNA: TGTGCCAGCAGTGAAACAGGGAGGTACCAAGAGACCCAGTACTTC.

Notes on this clonotype: This could be a read error, since a much larger clone is one nucleotide away. This sequence joins TRBV7-3 and TRBJ1-1; no firm D call. Germline-derived CDR1 and CDR2 are SGHTA and FQGTGA. The CDR3 extends over 13 amino acids. The CDR3 DNA sequence: TGTGCCAGCGGCTTAATGACCGACACTGAAGCTTTCTTT. Translated, it gives CASGLMTDTEAFF.

This clonotype was seen ten or more times. The chain uses TRBV7-2 and TRBJ1-3; D not certain. Germline CDR1 reads SGHTA; CDR2 reads FQGNSA. The V end lost 1 base, the J end lost 2 bases, and 6 bases lay between the germline ends. The CDR3 is 14 amino acids. The CDR3 region is CASSLVGPGNTIYF. Here the CDR3 DNA reads TGTGCCAGCAGCTTAGTTGGTCCTGGAAACACCATATATTTT.

About this clonotype: This clone may be a read error of a much larger clone one base away. The chain carries TRBV29-1 and TRBJ1-1; D not resolved. V was trimmed by 5 bases and J by 10 bases, leaving 17 bases between them. CDR1 and CDR2 (germline): SQVTM, ANQGSEA. This CDR3 is 12 amino acids long. CDR3 nucleotide sequence: TGCAGCGTTAGACGGGGAGGTCTTAGAGCTTTCTTT. Its translation: CSVRRGGLRAFF.

Regarding this clonotype: The junction shows a germline mismatch at one end, possibly a read error. The chain has TRBV29-1 and TRBJ1-3; no firm D call. The CDR3 extends over 11 amino acids. Germline CDR1 and CDR2: SQVTM and ANQGSEA. CDR3 bases: TGCAGCGTTGGTCTTGGAGACACCATATATTTT. Translation gives CSVGLGDTIYF.

The chain carries TRBV7-9 and TRBJ1-2; 9 nucleotides align to TRBD1. J was trimmed by 4 bases and V by 6 bases; bases with no gene match: 6. The CDR3 consists of 14 residues. The germline gives CDR1 SEHNR, CDR2 FQNEAQ (reference sequence). CDR3 residues: CASRPRQGGYGYTF. CDR3 nucleotide sequence: TGTGCCAGCAGGCCAAGACAGGGGGGCTATGGCTACACCTTC.

The chain uses TRBV5-1 and TRBJ2-2, with a possible D match to TRBD1 (5 bases). The V gene lost 0 bases and the J gene lost 5 bases, with 8 bases spanning the gap. Germline V gene lookup returns CDR1 SGHRS and CDR2 YFSETQ. This CDR3 has 14 residues. The CDR3 nucleotides read TGCGCCAGCAGCTTGGAGGGGTCGACCGGGGAGCTGTTTTTT. The encoded protein is CASSLEGSTGELFF.

This clonotype was seen more than once but under ten times. The chain has TRBV19 and TRBJ2-2; D possibly uses TRBD1 or TRBD2 (5 bases each). The CDR3 contains 18 residues. Trimming pared 3 bases from V and 4 bases from J, leaving 21 bases between. Germline CDR1 reads LNHDA; CDR2 reads SQIVND (reference sequence). The DNA of the CDR3 is TGTGCCAGTAGTATCGGGCCCTCAAAGGGACGTGTCACCGGGGAGCTGTTTTTT. It is translated as CASSIGPSKGRVTGELFF. The entire variable domain, with the rest obtained from reference TRBV19 and TRBJ2-2, is as follows: DGGITQSPKYLFRKEGQNVTLSCEQNLNHDAMYWYRQDPGQGLRLIYYSQIVNDFQKGDIAEGYSVSREKKESFPLTVTSAQKNPTAFYLCASSIGPSKGRVTGELFFGEGSRLTVL.

The chain couples TRBV20-1 to TRBJ1-4, with 7 bases that match TRBD1. CDR1 and CDR2 from the germline V gene are DFQATT and SNEGSKA (reference sequence). CDR3 length equals 12 residues. Trimming cost V 2 bases and J 9 bases; bases outside gene matches: 3. The chain's CDR3 is CSARRGGKKLFF. In DNA, the CDR3 is TGCAGTGCTAGACGAGGGGGCAAAAAACTGTTTTTT.

This clonotype was counted at least ten times. This chain joins TRBV15 and TRBJ2-2, with D possibly being TRBD1 or TRBD2 (6 bases each). The CDR3 covers 17 residues. V was pared by 0 bases and J by 4 bases, with 15 bases between. The V gene's germline CDR1 is LNHNV and CDR2 YYDKDF (reference sequence). The CDR3 DNA sequence: TGTGCCACCAGCAGAGATGGGACCGGGGGCCGCACCGGGGAGCTGTTTTTT. Its translation: CATSRDGTGGRTGELFF. Variable domain in full (rest from reference TRBV15 and TRBJ2-2): DAMVIQNPRYQVTQFGKPVTLSCSQTLNHNVMYWYQQKSSQAPKLLFHYYDKDFNNEADTPDNFQSRRPNTSFCFLDIRSPGLGDTAMYLCATSRDGTGGRTGELFFGEGSRLTVL.